A single sample is the source of the 27 T cell receptor beta chains below, sequenced in a study of blood T cell repertoires in COVID-19. TCRdb keeps only in-frame clones here, not all; method: immunoSEQ multiplex PCR. The profile shows about 130,000 clones, approximately 86% of them singletons. Input material: peripheral blood. The receptors come from a woman between 70 and 85 years old with COVID-19, enrolled during active disease.

This chain uses TRBV30 with TRBJ2-3; weak D call: TRBD2 (6 bases). Germline lookup yields CDR1 GTSNPN and CDR2 SVGIG (reference sequence). Trimming shortened V by 4 bases and J by 2 bases, and 13 bases separated the two germline ends. This CDR3 spans 14 amino acids. The CDR3 coding sequence is TGTGCCTGGACCCCCGGGACTTTCACAGATACGCAGTATTTT. This gives the protein CAWTPGTFTDTQYF.

This clone was detected a few times. The chain joins TRBV28 to TRBJ1-3, with 7 positions matching TRBD1. The CDR3 length is 17 residues. CDR1 is MDHEN and CDR2 is SYDVKM in the germline V gene. Trimming removed 1 base from V and 2 bases from J; junction bases left unmatched: 8. The chain's CDR3 is CASSLYTQGSTGNTIYF. CDR3 in DNA: TGTGCCAGCAGTTTATACACACAGGGGAGTACTGGAAACACCATATATTTT.

This sequence joins TRBV4-1 and TRBJ1-2; 7 bases fit TRBD1. The CDR3 length is 15 residues. Trimming removed 1 base from V and 8 bases from J; junction bases left unmatched: 10. The germline CDR1 and CDR2 sequences are MGHRA and YSYEKL. The CDR3 loop is CASSQVEGAKRGYTF. The CDR3 DNA sequence: TGCGCCAGCAGCCAAGTTGAGGGGGCGAAGAGGGGCTACACCTTC.

This chain uses TRBV24-1 with TRBJ1-3, with D unclear. The CDR3 length is 15 residues. V was shortened by 3 bases and J by 1 base, with 9 bases between the two germline ends. CDR1 and CDR2 (germline): KGHDR, SFDVKD. CDR3 DNA: TGTGCCACCAGTGATCCGACACAGTCTGGAAACACCATATATTTT. This translates into CATSDPTQSGNTIYF.

V and J are TRBV6-5 and TRBJ2-3, with 7 bases lining up with TRBD1. Germline V gene sequence: CDR1 MNHEY, CDR2 SVGAGI. Trimming at V came to 6 bases and at J to 3 bases, leaving 6 bases not matched to a gene. CDR3 length equals 14 residues. The CDR3 sequence: CASRDPGQTDTQYF. In DNA, the CDR3 is TGTGCCAGCAGAGACCCGGGACAGACAGATACGCAGTATTTT.

The chain is built from TRBV2 and TRBJ1-2; no reliable D call. The CDR3 is made up of 12 amino acids. V lost 3 bases and J 8 bases, leaving 10 bases between the germline ends. Germline V CDR1 and CDR2: SNHLY, FYNNEI. CDR3: CASSDTSRGYTF. The CDR3 DNA reads TGTGCCAGCAGTGACACTTCTCGCGGCTACACCTTC.

The CDR3 protein is CASSLRGGDVGEQFF. The CDR3 coding sequence is TGTGCCAGCAGCTTAAGGGGAGGGGACGTGGGTGAGCAGTTCTTC. The genes are TRBV7-3 and TRBJ2-1, with TRBD2 identical over 7 bases. Per the germline V gene, CDR1 is SGHTA and CDR2 is FQGTGA. The CDR3 is made up of 15 amino acids. V was pared by 1 base and J by 9 bases, with 9 bases of the junction left unmatched.

The gene calls are TRBV28 and TRBJ2-3, with TRBD2 identical over 8 bases. Germline V gives CDR1 MDHEN, CDR2 SYDVKM. Trimming removed 8 bases from V and 2 bases from J; junction bases left unmatched: 3. The CDR3 covers 13 residues. The chain's CDR3 is CASGRGDTDTQYF. The CDR3, as DNA: TGTGCCAGCGGGCGGGGGGACACAGATACGCAGTATTTT. The full variable domain, with the rest looked up from reference TRBV28 and TRBJ2-3, is DVKVTQSSRYLVKRTGEKVFLECVQDMDHENMFWYRQDPGLGLRLIYFSYDVKMKEKGDIPEGYSVSREKKERFSLILESASTNQTSMYLCASGRGDTDTQYFGPGTRLTVL.

Concerning this clone itself: The junction departs from germline at one end; a sequencing error may be responsible. The chain links TRBV29-1 to TRBJ2-5, with D maybe TRBD2 (7 bases). The germline V gene has CDR1 SQVTM and CDR2 ANQGSEA. The CDR3 totals 14 residues. CDR3 DNA: TGCTGCGTGGGGGCACTGGGGGGGGCAGAGACCCAGTACTTC. This sequence encodes CCVGALGGAETQYF.

The chain joins TRBV5-1 to TRBJ2-7, with 11 bases identical to TRBD1. J was trimmed by 7 bases and V by 0 bases; bases with no gene match: 6. Germline V lookup: CDR1 SGHRS, CDR2 YFSETQ. CDR3 length equals 15 residues. The CDR3 sequence: CASSLVGTGGREQYF. Here the CDR3 DNA reads TGCGCCAGCAGCTTGGTAGGGACAGGGGGACGTGAGCAGTACTTC.

This chain links TRBV6-5 with TRBJ1-6, with TRBD1 matching 8 bases. V dropped 7 bases and J dropped 10; count of bases not matched to a gene: 9. Germline V gene sequence: CDR1 MNHEY, CDR2 SVGAGI. The CDR3 has 14 residues. CDR3 sequence reads: CASITDRGWSPLHF. The CDR3 coding sequence is TGTGCCAGCATAACAGACAGGGGCTGGTCACCCCTCCACTTT.

This chain uses TRBV27 with TRBJ2-5; TRBD2 matches 11 bases. CDR3 length equals 17 residues. V shed 5 bases and J 3 bases; nucleotides not matched to a gene: 11. Germline values: CDR1 MNHEY, CDR2 SMNVEV (reference sequence). As DNA, the CDR3 is TGTGCCAGCAGTCCTTACCTAGCGGGGGGCTTAAAAGAGACCCAGTACTTC. It codes for CASSPYLAGGLKETQYF.

This sequence joins TRBV15 and TRBJ2-1; no clear D gene. CDR3 size: 16 residues. Germline assignment: CDR1 LNHNV and CDR2 YYDKDF (reference sequence). V was clipped by 2 bases and J by 2 bases, with 13 bases between them. The CDR3 loop reads CATSRLAVEPYNEQFF. The DNA for the CDR3 is TGTGCCACCAGCAGATTAGCTGTAGAGCCCTACAATGAGCAGTTCTTC.

V gene TRBV19 combines with J gene TRBJ2-1; 9 bases map to TRBD2. Germline V gene lookup returns CDR1 LNHDA and CDR2 SQIVND (reference sequence). V lost 1 base, J lost 4 bases, and 5 bases stayed unmatched. CDR3 size: 16 residues. CDR3 DNA: TGTGCCAGTAGTATAGCGGCTAGCGGGGAGTACAATGAGCAGTTCTTC. This translates into CASSIAASGEYNEQFF.

The chain couples TRBV7-2 to TRBJ2-3, with D perhaps TRBD2 (5 bases). The CDR3 is 16 amino acids. Trimming shortened V by 3 bases and J by 0 bases, and 13 bases separated the two germline ends. Germline V gene lookup returns CDR1 SGHTA and CDR2 FQGNSA. The CDR3 region is CASSLYSVTSTDTQYF. The CDR3 bases are TGTGCCAGCAGCTTGTATAGCGTAACTAGCACAGATACGCAGTATTTT.

The chain has TRBV7-2 and TRBJ2-7; TRBD2 agrees at 11 bases. The junction had 5 bases not matched to a gene; V was cut back by 5 bases and J by 2 bases. Germline V CDR1 and CDR2: SGHTA, FQGNSA. The CDR3 sequence is 15 residues long. The CDR3 reads CASSARLAGTYEQYF. The DNA of the CDR3 is TGTGCCAGCAGCGCCCGACTAGCGGGGACCTACGAGCAGTACTTC.

This sequence joins TRBV7-9 and TRBJ2-1; 12 nucleotides align to TRBD2. CDR3 length equals 15 residues. J lost 5 bases, V lost 5 bases, and 4 bases had no gene match. CDR1 is SEHNR and CDR2 is FQNEAQ in the germline V gene (reference sequence). The CDR3 loop is CASSELAGGHNEQFF. CDR3 in DNA: TGTGCCAGCAGCGAACTAGCGGGGGGCCACAATGAGCAGTTCTTC.

The chain links TRBV5-1 to TRBJ1-6; 7 nucleotides match TRBD1. From germline, CDR1 is SGHRS and CDR2 YFSETQ. The CDR3 extends over 14 amino acids. V trimming: 4 bases; J trimming: 13 bases; junction bases outside the gene matches: 11. CDR3 in amino acids: CASSGGTAETPLHF. The CDR3 DNA follows: TGCGCCAGCAGCGGAGGGACAGCTGAAACGCCCCTCCACTTT.

The chain employs TRBV6-5 and TRBJ2-3; D unresolved. Trimming took off 4 bases at V and 2 bases at J, with 4 bases between the two ends. This CDR3 contains 12 residues. Per the germline V gene, CDR1 is MNHEY and CDR2 is SVGAGI. This chain's CDR3 is CASSSSTDTQYF. The CDR3 DNA reads TGTGCCAGCAGTTCGTCCACAGATACGCAGTATTTT.

The V call is TRBV5-1, the J call TRBJ2-1; 7 bases agree with TRBD1. The CDR3 is made up of 16 amino acids. Germline loops: CDR1 SGHRS, CDR2 YFSETQ. V shed 4 bases, J shed 0 bases, and the junction held 7 bases outside the gene matches. The CDR3 DNA sequence: TGCGCCAGCAGCCAAGAGACAGGGAGCTCCTACAATGAGCAGTTCTTC. This translates into CASSQETGSSYNEQFF.

V usage is TRBV7-6 and J usage is TRBJ1-2; 8 bases align to TRBD1. The ends lost 8 bases at V and 4 bases at J; junction bases unmatched: 21. Germline assignment: CDR1 SGHVS and CDR2 FNYEAQ. This CDR3 is 18 amino acids long. The CDR3 DNA reads as TGTGCCAGCGGAGTACGCGGGACAGGCTACCGTGATGGCTATGGCTACACCTTC. This sequence encodes CASGVRGTGYRDGYGYTF.

DNA for the CDR3: TGTGCCAGCAGCCCACACACAGGGCAAGGCTACACCTTC. Its translation: CASSPHTGQGYTF. The chain joins TRBV6-6 to TRBJ1-2; D is perhaps TRBD1 (6 bases). V was pared by 6 bases and J by 8 bases, with 16 bases between. This CDR3 contains 13 residues. Germline values: CDR1 MNHNY, CDR2 SVGAGI (reference sequence).

The chain couples TRBV5-1 to TRBJ1-3; D might be TRBD1 (5 bases). Trimming left V 4 bases short and J 4 bases short, with 18 bases between. This CDR3 is 16 amino acids long. Looked up from germline, CDR1 is SGHRS and CDR2 is YFSETQ. CDR3 loop: CASSSGTPSEGNTIYF. CDR3 coding DNA: TGCGCCAGCAGCAGCGGGACCCCATCGGAGGGAAACACCATATATTTT.

The rearrangement uses TRBV5-1 and TRBJ2-5, with 7 bases lining up with TRBD2. This CDR3 has 16 residues. Germline V lookup: CDR1 SGHRS, CDR2 YFSETQ. V was clipped by 4 bases and J by 4 bases; unmatched bases: 13. The CDR3 sequence is CASSTSGVGWGETQYF. The CDR3 DNA follows: TGCGCCAGCAGCACAAGCGGGGTAGGATGGGGAGAGACCCAGTACTTC.

CDR3 protein: CASSQPRGSGNTIYF. In DNA form, the CDR3 reads TGTGCCAGCAGCCAACCCCGGGGTTCTGGAAACACCATATATTTT. V usage is TRBV7-2 and J usage is TRBJ1-3; no clear D gene. CDR1 SGHTA and CDR2 FQGNSA come from the germline V gene. The CDR3 extends over 15 amino acids. The ends were cut back, 5 bases at V and 1 base at J, with 12 bases in the middle.

In its sample, this clone was seen a few times. This chain uses TRBV14 with TRBJ1-1; weak D call: TRBD1 (5 bases). Trimming left V 3 bases short and J 4 bases short, with 15 bases between. Germline V gene data show CDR1 as SGHDN and CDR2 as FVKESK. This CDR3 has 15 residues. The CDR3 region has the DNA TGTGCCAGCAGCCAGTTGTCTGGGGCGATCACTGAAGCTTTCTTT. It translates to CASSQLSGAITEAFF.

This clone was observed a single time. This chain joins TRBV6-2 or TRBV6-3 and TRBJ2-3; 11 bases are shared with TRBD2. V lost 2 bases to trimming and J lost 1 base; unmatched junction nucleotides: 8. The length of the CDR3 is 18 residues. Looked up from germline, CDR1 is MNHEY and CDR2 is SVGEGT. CDR3: CASSYTQTSGGGTDTQYF. Here the CDR3 DNA reads TGTGCCAGCAGTTACACCCAAACTAGCGGGGGAGGCACAGATACGCAGTATTTT.